One and the same sample provided the 28 T cell receptor beta chains below, sequenced in a study of OX40 agonist ivuxolimab in advanced cancers. The assay was immunoSEQ multiplex PCR, and TCRdb's table has in-frame clones only and misses some. This table has roughly 45,000 clones, approximately 86% appearing once. The sample here was CD4+ or CD8+ T cells sorted from blood, taken in a trial of the OX40 agonist ivuxolimab. The origin of the receptors is an adult with an advanced solid tumor such as melanoma, head and neck, liver or kidney cancer.

This rearrangement joins TRBV4-2 to TRBJ1-2; D is undetermined. The ends were cut back, 0 bases at V and 0 bases at J, with 11 bases in the middle. There are 16 residues in the CDR3. The germline CDR1 and CDR2 sequences are LGHNA and YNFKEQ. CDR3 region: CASSQELAPANYGYTF. In nucleotides, the CDR3 is TGTGCCAGCAGCCAAGAGTTGGCACCAGCTAACTATGGCTACACCTTC.

The V and J genes are TRBV11-2 and TRBJ2-5, with D tentatively TRBD1 (5 bases). The CDR3 consists of 14 residues. Germline V CDR1 and CDR2: SGHAT, FQNNGV. V was cut by 5 bases and J by 0 bases, with 10 bases left in between. Here the CDR3 reads CASSQTGNQETQYF. The CDR3 nucleotides read TGTGCCAGCAGCCAAACAGGAAACCAAGAGACCCAGTACTTC.

This sequence joins TRBV29-1 and TRBJ2-1, with 8 positions matching TRBD1. Germline lookup yields CDR1 SQVTM and CDR2 ANQGSEA. There are 16 residues in the CDR3. Trimming took 1 base from V and 7 from J; bases not matched to a gene: 12. The CDR3 reads CSVEGSRGTGPNEQFF. For the CDR3, the DNA is TGCAGCGTTGAAGGGTCACGTGGGACAGGACCAAATGAGCAGTTCTTC.

This chain joins TRBV7-2 and TRBJ2-5; 7 bases fit TRBD2. CDR1 and CDR2 (germline): SGHTA, FQGNSA. The V and J ends lost 2 bases and 2 bases, in that order; junction bases with no gene match: 2. The CDR3 sequence is 14 residues long. DNA for the CDR3: TGTGCCAGCAGCTTAAAAGCGGGACAAGAGACCCAGTACTTC. Residues: CASSLKAGQETQYF.

The J gene is TRBJ2-3, the V gene TRBV10-3; a possible D gene is TRBD2 (7 bases). V lost 7 bases and J 1 base, leaving 9 bases between the germline ends. Germline V lookup: CDR1 ENHRY, CDR2 SYGVKD. The CDR3 spans 13 residues. For the CDR3, the DNA is TGTGCCATCACCGGGGGGCGCACAGATACGCAGTATTTT. Its translation is CAITGGRTDTQYF.

The J gene is TRBJ2-1, the V gene TRBV5-1; D tentatively fits TRBD1 or TRBD2 (5 bases each). The CDR3 consists of 13 residues. With 5 bases removed from V and 7 bases from J, the gap between germline ends came to 13 bases. In germline, CDR1 is SGHRS, CDR2 YFSETQ. The CDR3 region is CASREAGKNEQFF. CDR3 in DNA: TGCGCCAGCAGGGAGGCAGGGAAGAATGAGCAGTTCTTC. The whole variable domain, filled in from reference TRBV5-1 and TRBJ2-1, reads KAGVTQTPRYLIKTRGQQVTLSCSPISGHRSVSWYQQTPGQGLQFLFEYFSETQRNKGNFPGRFSGRQFSNSRSEMNVSTLELGDSALYLCASREAGKNEQFFGPGTRLTVL.

This chain connects TRBV28 to TRBJ2-5; maybe TRBD1 (6 bases). The CDR3 consists of 16 residues. Trimming cost V 6 bases and J 1 base, with 18 bases left between them. Germline lookup yields CDR1 MDHEN and CDR2 SYDVKM. The CDR3 DNA follows: TGTGCCAGCAGCACCAACCTTCAGGGGACCCAAGAGACCCAGTACTTC. This encodes CASSTNLQGTQETQYF. The whole variable domain, filled in from reference TRBV28 and TRBJ2-5, reads DVKVTQSSRYLVKRTGEKVFLECVQDMDHENMFWYRQDPGLGLRLIYFSYDVKMKEKGDIPEGYSVSREKKERFSLILESASTNQTSMYLCASSTNLQGTQETQYFGPGTRLLVL.

V gene TRBV5-1 combines with J gene TRBJ2-7, with D tentatively TRBD1 or TRBD2 (7 bases each). Looked up from germline, CDR1 is SGHRS and CDR2 is YFSETQ. The CDR3 covers 18 residues. V was clipped by 2 bases and J by 0 bases, with 21 bases between them. CDR3 residues: CASSFHRGTGGSSYEQYF. DNA for the CDR3: TGCGCCAGCAGCTTCCACAGGGGAACGGGGGGTAGCTCCTACGAGCAGTACTTC.

The chain uses TRBV7-9 and TRBJ1-5; possibly TRBD1 for D (5 bases). Trimming pared 4 bases from V and 4 bases from J, leaving 14 bases between. The length of the CDR3 is 15 residues. The V gene's germline CDR1 is SEHNR and CDR2 FQNEAQ (reference sequence). CDR3 sequence: CASSYAGTGNQPQHF. CDR3 sequence (DNA): TGTGCCAGCAGCTATGCCGGGACTGGGAATCAGCCCCAGCATTTT.

This chain connects TRBV7-3 to TRBJ2-1; D remains ambiguous. V gave up 0 bases and J gave up 4 bases, with 13 bases separating them. In germline, CDR1 is SGHTA, CDR2 FQGTGA. The CDR3 is made up of 16 amino acids. The CDR3 bases are TGTGCCAGCAGCTTAACCCCGGTTGCTAGATACAATGAGCAGTTCTTC. Amino acids: CASSLTPVARYNEQFF.

The chain combines TRBV18 with TRBJ2-1, with 8 nucleotides matching TRBD2. This CDR3 is 15 amino acids long. Unmatched junction bases numbered 4, after V lost 3 bases and J lost 3 bases. Germline assignment: CDR1 KGHSH and CDR2 LQKENI. In DNA form, the CDR3 reads TGTGCCAGCTCACCTAGGAGCGGGAGCTACAATGAGCAGTTCTTC. It translates to CASSPRSGSYNEQFF.

J is TRBJ2-5 and V is TRBV5-1, with 8 bases aligning to TRBD2. The germline V gene encodes CDR1 SGHRS and CDR2 YFSETQ. Losses at the gene ends were 4 bases for V and 5 bases for J; bases not matched to a gene: 10. CDR3 length equals 15 residues. This CDR3 is CASSINRGGVETQYF. The CDR3 bases are TGCGCCAGCAGCATCAACCGGGGGGGGGTCGAGACCCAGTACTTC.

The V call is TRBV5-1, the J call TRBJ1-2, with D possibly TRBD1 on 5 matching bases. This CDR3 is built from 13 residues. V shed 2 bases and J shed 6 bases, with 11 bases lying between them. Germline lookup yields CDR1 SGHRS and CDR2 YFSETQ. The CDR3: CASSLNSRDGYTF. The CDR3 DNA is TGCGCCAGCAGCTTAAATAGCAGGGATGGCTACACCTTC.

This chain connects TRBV9 to TRBJ1-2; tentative D call: TRBD1 (6 bases). V was trimmed by 4 bases and J by 8 bases, leaving 15 bases between them. Germline V gene lookup returns CDR1 SGDLS and CDR2 YYNGEE. This CDR3 has 13 residues. The CDR3 DNA sequence: TGTGCCAGCAGCTCCGGACAGTTGGGGGGCTACACCTTC. It translates to CASSSGQLGGYTF.

V and J are TRBV19 and TRBJ1-1; D ambiguous. V was cut by 7 bases and J by 3 bases, with 12 bases left in between. The CDR3 contains 13 residues. Per germline, CDR1 LNHDA and CDR2 SQIVND (reference sequence). This chain's CDR3 is CASTGQVDTEAFF. In nucleotides, the CDR3 is TGTGCCAGTACTGGTCAGGTGGACACTGAAGCTTTCTTT.

This chain joins TRBV7-2 and TRBJ2-1; TRBD1 is a possible D gene (5 bases). This CDR3 spans 14 amino acids. Germline CDR1 reads SGHTA; CDR2 reads FQGNSA. V lost 2 bases, J lost 15 bases, and 20 bases lay in between. The DNA of the CDR3 is TGTGCCAGCAGCTTAACCGACTCAGGGCGGTCCCGGTTCTTC. It translates to CASSLTDSGRSRFF. Combining the CDR3 with reference TRBV7-2 and TRBJ2-1 gives the whole variable domain GAGVSQSPSNKVTEKGKDVELRCDPISGHTALYWYRQSLGQGLEFLIYFQGNSAPDKSGLPSDRFSAERTGGSVSTLTIQRTQQEDSAVYLCASSLTDSGRSRFFGPGTRLTVL.

This rearrangement joins TRBV29-1 to TRBJ2-7; TRBD2 aligns across 7 bases. This CDR3 is built from 13 residues. V was pared by 4 bases and J by 2 bases, with 5 bases of the junction left unmatched. Germline CDR1 and CDR2: SQVTM and ANQGSEA. CDR3 nucleotide sequence: TGCAGCGTTGGAGCGGGATTTACCTACGAGCAGTACTTC. It encodes CSVGAGFTYEQYF.

V gene TRBV20-1 combines with J gene TRBJ2-3; D not resolved. Germline values: CDR1 DFQATT, CDR2 SNEGSKA (reference sequence). Trimming stripped 6 bases from V and 5 bases from J, with 6 bases between. This CDR3 has 10 amino acids. CDR3 DNA: TGCAGTGCCGGGCGAGATACGCAGTATTTT. As protein: CSAGRDTQYF.

The chain couples TRBV18 to TRBJ1-4; D is uncertain. The V gene's germline CDR1 is KGHSH and CDR2 LQKENI. This CDR3 region has 13 residues. V was clipped by 4 bases and J by 6 bases, with 9 bases between them. The DNA for the CDR3 is TGTGCCAGCTCACAGGGAGGTGATGAAAAACTGTTTTTT. Its protein is CASSQGGDEKLFF.

The V and J genes are TRBV29-1 and TRBJ2-5; possibly TRBD1 or TRBD2 for D (5 bases each). Germline V gene lookup returns CDR1 SQVTM and CDR2 ANQGSEA. CDR3 length: 13 residues. V was trimmed by 4 bases and J by 1 base, leaving 10 bases between them. CDR3 DNA: TGCAGCGTTGGAGAGGGGAGCCAAGAGACCCAGTACTTC. Translating it yields CSVGEGSQETQYF.

The J gene is TRBJ2-5, the V gene TRBV5-1; 7 nucleotides align to TRBD2. The ends lost 6 bases at V and 2 bases at J; junction bases unmatched: 7. Germline assignment: CDR1 SGHRS and CDR2 YFSETQ. The CDR3 covers 14 residues. The CDR3 sequence is CASTPPGGQETQYF. CDR3 nucleotides: TGCGCCAGCACCCCGCCGGGAGGTCAAGAGACCCAGTACTTC.

The chain uses TRBV29-1 and TRBJ1-1; a weak D match, TRBD1 (5 bases). Trimming pared 4 bases from V and 1 base from J, leaving 10 bases between. CDR3 length equals 13 residues. In germline, CDR1 is SQVTM, CDR2 ANQGSEA. CDR3 protein: CSVVPQGNTEAFF. CDR3 DNA sequence: TGCAGCGTTGTCCCGCAGGGGAACACTGAAGCTTTCTTT.

CDR3 amino acids: CASSPPSRDSRSGNTIYF. The CDR3 region has the DNA TGTGCCAGCTCACCACCGAGCCGGGATTCGCGCTCTGGAAACACCATATATTTT. The V gene is TRBV18, the J gene TRBJ1-3; no firm D call. Trimming left V 0 bases short and J 0 bases short, with 15 bases between. Germline V gives CDR1 KGHSH, CDR2 LQKENI. This CDR3 spans 18 amino acids.

The chain carries TRBV19 and TRBJ2-2; TRBD1 aligns across 9 bases. This CDR3 comprises 15 residues. The germline gives CDR1 LNHDA, CDR2 SQIVND (reference sequence). The ends lost 7 bases at V and 5 bases at J; junction bases unmatched: 8. In nucleotides, the CDR3 is TGTGCCAGTAAACGGGACAGGGCGAGGACCGGGGAGCTGTTTTTT. Amino acids: CASKRDRARTGELFF. Full variable domain (rest looked up from reference TRBV19 and TRBJ2-2): DGGITQSPKYLFRKEGQNVTLSCEQNLNHDAMYWYRQDPGQGLRLIYYSQIVNDFQKGDIAEGYSVSREKKESFPLTVTSAQKNPTAFYLCASKRDRARTGELFFGEGSRLTVL.

This clone is medium-sized in the sample. CDR3 sequence reads: CASSFGRRAPYEQYF. In DNA, the CDR3 is TGTGCCAGCAGTTTTGGACGGCGCGCGCCCTACGAGCAGTACTTC. J is TRBJ2-7 and V is TRBV6-5, with D uncertain. The CDR3 length is 15 residues. The V and J ends lost 4 bases and 2 bases respectively, with 15 bases between them. Per the germline V gene, CDR1 is MNHEY and CDR2 is SVGAGI.

The CDR3 here is CASSPRATGAGELFF. CDR3 nucleotides: TGTGCCAGCAGCCCGAGGGCCACAGGGGCCGGGGAGCTGTTTTTT. V is TRBV11-3 and J is TRBJ2-2; 7 nucleotides line up with TRBD1. Trimming removed 5 bases from V and 6 bases from J; junction bases left unmatched: 9. CDR3 length: 15 amino acids. Germline CDR1 is SGHNT and CDR2 is YENEEA.

This chain links TRBV7-2 with TRBJ2-7; 10 bases are shared with TRBD2. The V gene end was trimmed by 0 bases and the J gene end by 4 bases; junction bases not matched to a gene: 3. CDR1 is SGHTA and CDR2 is FQGNSA in the germline V gene. CDR3 length: 15 amino acids. The CDR3 region has the DNA TGTGCCAGCAGCTTAGCGCCACTAGCGGGGTACGAGCAGTACTTC. It is translated as CASSLAPLAGYEQYF.

CDR3 in DNA: TGTGCCAGCAGTTTTTCCCGGGAGACTCAGTTCTTC. Amino acid sequence: CASSFSRETQFF. This sequence joins TRBV27 and TRBJ2-1; D is possibly TRBD2 (6 bases). Germline CDR1 is MNHEY and CDR2 is SMNVEV (reference sequence). Trimming shortened V by 3 bases and J by 13 bases, and 13 bases separated the two germline ends. The CDR3 has 12 residues.